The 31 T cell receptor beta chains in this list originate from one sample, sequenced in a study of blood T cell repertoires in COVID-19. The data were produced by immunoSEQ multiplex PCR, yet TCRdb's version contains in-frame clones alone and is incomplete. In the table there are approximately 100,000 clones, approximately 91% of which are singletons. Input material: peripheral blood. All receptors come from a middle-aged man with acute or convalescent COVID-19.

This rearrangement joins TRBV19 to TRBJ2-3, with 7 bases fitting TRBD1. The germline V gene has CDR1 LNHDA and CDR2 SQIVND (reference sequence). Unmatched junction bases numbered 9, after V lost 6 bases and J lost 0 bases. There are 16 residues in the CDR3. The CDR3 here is CASSTNSGQSTDTQYF. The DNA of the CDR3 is TGTGCCAGTAGCACAAACTCGGGACAGAGCACAGATACGCAGTATTTT. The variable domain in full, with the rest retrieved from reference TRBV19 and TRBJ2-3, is DGGITQSPKYLFRKEGQNVTLSCEQNLNHDAMYWYRQDPGQGLRLIYYSQIVNDFQKGDIAEGYSVSREKKESFPLTVTSAQKNPTAFYLCASSTNSGQSTDTQYFGPGTRLTVL.

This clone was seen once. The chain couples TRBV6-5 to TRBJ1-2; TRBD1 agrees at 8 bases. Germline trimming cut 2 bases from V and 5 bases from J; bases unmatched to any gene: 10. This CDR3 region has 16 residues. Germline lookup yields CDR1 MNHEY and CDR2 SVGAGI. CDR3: CASSYGRVRQGYGYTF. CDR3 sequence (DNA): TGTGCCAGCAGTTACGGCCGTGTTAGACAGGGGTATGGCTACACCTTC.

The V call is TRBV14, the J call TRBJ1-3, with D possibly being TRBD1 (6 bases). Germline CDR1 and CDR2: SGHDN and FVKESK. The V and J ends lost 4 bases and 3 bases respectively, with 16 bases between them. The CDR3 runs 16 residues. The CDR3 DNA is TGTGCCAGCAGCCTCCCGAGGGGGTCGTATGGAAACACCATATATTTT. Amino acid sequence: CASSLPRGSYGNTIYF.

The chain's CDR3 is CASSIEVTGRHQPQHF. CDR3 DNA sequence: TGTGCCAGTAGTATAGAGGTCACAGGGAGACATCAGCCCCAGCATTTT. The chain employs TRBV19 and TRBJ1-5, with D maybe TRBD1 (6 bases). CDR1 is LNHDA, CDR2 SQIVND, per germline (reference sequence). The CDR3 consists of 16 residues. V was cut by 0 bases and J by 5 bases, with 14 bases left in between.

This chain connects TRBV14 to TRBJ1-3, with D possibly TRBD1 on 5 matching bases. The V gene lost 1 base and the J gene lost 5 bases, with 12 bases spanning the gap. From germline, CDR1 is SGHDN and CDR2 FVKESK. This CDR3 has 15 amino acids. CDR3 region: CASSQVRTMRNTIYF. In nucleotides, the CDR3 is TGTGCCAGCAGCCAAGTCCGGACAATGAGAAACACCATATATTTT.

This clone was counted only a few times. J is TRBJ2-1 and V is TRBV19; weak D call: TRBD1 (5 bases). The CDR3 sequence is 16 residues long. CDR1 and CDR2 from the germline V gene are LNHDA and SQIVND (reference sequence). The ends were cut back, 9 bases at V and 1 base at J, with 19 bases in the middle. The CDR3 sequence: CASRGRASQSYNEQFF. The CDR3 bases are TGTGCCAGCAGAGGCAGGGCCTCCCAATCCTACAATGAGCAGTTCTTC.

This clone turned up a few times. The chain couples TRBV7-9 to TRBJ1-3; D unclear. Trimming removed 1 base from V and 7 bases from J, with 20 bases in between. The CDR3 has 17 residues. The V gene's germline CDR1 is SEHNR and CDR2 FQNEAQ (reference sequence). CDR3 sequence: CASSLEVTFVGGNTIYF. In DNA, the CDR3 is TGTGCCAGCAGCTTAGAGGTTACCTTCGTGGGCGGGAACACCATATATTTT.

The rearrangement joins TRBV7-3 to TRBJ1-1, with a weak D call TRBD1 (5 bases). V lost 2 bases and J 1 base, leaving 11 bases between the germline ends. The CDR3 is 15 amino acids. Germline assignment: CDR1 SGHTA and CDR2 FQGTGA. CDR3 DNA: TGTGCCAGCAGCTTAGGGTCTAGGGGGAACACTGAAGCTTTCTTT. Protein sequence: CASSLGSRGNTEAFF.

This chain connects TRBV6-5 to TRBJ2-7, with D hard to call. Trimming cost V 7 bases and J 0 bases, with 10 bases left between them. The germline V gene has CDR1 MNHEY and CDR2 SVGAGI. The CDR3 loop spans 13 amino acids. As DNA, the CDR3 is TGTGCCAGCACGGAGTTGAGCTCCTACGAGCAGTACTTC. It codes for CASTELSSYEQYF.

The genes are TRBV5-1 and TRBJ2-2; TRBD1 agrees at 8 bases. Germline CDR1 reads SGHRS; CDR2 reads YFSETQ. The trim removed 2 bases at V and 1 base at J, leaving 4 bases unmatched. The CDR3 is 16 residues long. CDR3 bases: TGCGCCAGCAGCTTACCCGGGACAGGGAACACCGGGGAGCTGTTTTTT. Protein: CASSLPGTGNTGELFF.

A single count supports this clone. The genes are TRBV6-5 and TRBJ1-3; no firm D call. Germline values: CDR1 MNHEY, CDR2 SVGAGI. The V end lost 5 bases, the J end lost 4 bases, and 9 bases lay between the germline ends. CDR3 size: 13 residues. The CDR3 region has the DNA TGTGCCAGCAGTCGGGGAACCGGAAACACCATATATTTT. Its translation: CASSRGTGNTIYF.

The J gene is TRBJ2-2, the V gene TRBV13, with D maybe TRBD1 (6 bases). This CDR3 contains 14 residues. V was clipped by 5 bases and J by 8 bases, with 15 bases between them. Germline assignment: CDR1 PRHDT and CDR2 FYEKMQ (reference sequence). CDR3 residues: CASSPGTPVGELFF. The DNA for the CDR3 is TGTGCCAGCAGCCCAGGGACACCTGTTGGGGAGCTGTTTTTT.

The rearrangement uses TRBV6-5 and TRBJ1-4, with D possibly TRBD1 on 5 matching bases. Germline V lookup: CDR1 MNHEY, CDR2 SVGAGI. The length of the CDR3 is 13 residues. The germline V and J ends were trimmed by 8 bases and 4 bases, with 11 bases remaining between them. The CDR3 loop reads CASDKGNNEKLFF. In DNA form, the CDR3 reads TGTGCCAGCGATAAGGGGAATAATGAAAAACTGTTTTTT.

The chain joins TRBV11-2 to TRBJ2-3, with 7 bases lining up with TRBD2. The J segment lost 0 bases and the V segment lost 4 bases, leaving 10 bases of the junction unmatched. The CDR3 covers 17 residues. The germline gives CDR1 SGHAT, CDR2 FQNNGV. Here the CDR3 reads CASSSPLAEHSTDTQYF. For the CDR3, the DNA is TGTGCCAGCAGCTCCCCCCTAGCGGAGCATAGCACAGATACGCAGTATTTT. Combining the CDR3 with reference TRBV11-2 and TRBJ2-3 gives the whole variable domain EAGVAQSPRYKIIEKRQSVAFWCNPISGHATLYWYQQILGQGPKLLIQFQNNGVVDDSQLPKDRFSAERLKGVDSTLKIQPAKLEDSAVYLCASSSPLAEHSTDTQYFGPGTRLTVL.

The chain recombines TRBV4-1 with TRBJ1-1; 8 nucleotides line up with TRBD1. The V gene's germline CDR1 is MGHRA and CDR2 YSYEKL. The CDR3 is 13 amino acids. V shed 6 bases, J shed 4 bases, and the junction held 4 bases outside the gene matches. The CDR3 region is CASRNTGGTEAFF. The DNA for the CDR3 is TGCGCCAGCAGAAATACAGGGGGCACTGAAGCTTTCTTT.

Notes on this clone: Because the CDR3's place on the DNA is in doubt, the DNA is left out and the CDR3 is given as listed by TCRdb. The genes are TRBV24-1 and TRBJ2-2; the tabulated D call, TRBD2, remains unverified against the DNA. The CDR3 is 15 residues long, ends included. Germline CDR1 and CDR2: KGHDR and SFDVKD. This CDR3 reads CATSDDFRGTGELFF.

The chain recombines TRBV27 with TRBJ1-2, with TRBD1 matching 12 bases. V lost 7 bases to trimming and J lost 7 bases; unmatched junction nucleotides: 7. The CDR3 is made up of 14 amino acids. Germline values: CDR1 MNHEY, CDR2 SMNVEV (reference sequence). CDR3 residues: CASNSGQGARGYTF. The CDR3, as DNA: TGTGCCAGCAATTCGGGACAGGGGGCGCGTGGCTACACCTTC.

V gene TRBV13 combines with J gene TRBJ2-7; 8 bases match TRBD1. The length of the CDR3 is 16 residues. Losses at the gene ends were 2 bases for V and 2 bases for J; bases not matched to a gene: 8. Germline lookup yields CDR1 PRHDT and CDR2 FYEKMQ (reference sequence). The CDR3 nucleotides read TGTGCCAGCAGCTTAACCTCCGGGACAGGAACCTACGAGCAGTACTTC. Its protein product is CASSLTSGTGTYEQYF.

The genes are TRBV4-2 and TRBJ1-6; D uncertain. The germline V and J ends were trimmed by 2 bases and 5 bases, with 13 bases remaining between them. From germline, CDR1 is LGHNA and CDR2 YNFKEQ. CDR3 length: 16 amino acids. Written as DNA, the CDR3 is TGTGCCAGCAGCCAAAGTGAGGCAGCTAATAATTCACCCCTCCACTTT. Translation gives CASSQSEAANNSPLHF.

CDR3 DNA sequence: TGTGCCAGCAGCCAAGATGAGGCGGGGTCTAGCTCTGGAAACACCATATATTTT. It codes for CASSQDEAGSSSGNTIYF. The genes are TRBV4-2 and TRBJ1-3, with D uncertain. Looked up from germline, CDR1 is LGHNA and CDR2 is YNFKEQ. Trimming removed 0 bases at V and 0 bases at J, with 15 bases between. The CDR3 runs 18 residues.

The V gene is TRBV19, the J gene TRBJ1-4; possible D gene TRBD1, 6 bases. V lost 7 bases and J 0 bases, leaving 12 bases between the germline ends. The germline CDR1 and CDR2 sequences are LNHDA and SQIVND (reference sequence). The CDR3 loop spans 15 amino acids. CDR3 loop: CASIGTPATNEKLFF. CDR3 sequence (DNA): TGTGCCAGTATTGGGACACCCGCAACTAATGAAAAACTGTTTTTT.

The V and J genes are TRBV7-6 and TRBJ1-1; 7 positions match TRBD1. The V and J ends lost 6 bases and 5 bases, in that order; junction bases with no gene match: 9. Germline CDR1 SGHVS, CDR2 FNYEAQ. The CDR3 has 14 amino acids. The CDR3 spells CASRTTGQRTEAFF. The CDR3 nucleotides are TGTGCCAGCAGAACTACGGGACAGAGAACTGAAGCTTTCTTT.

The CDR3: CASSQDQGGSPLHF. CDR3 nucleotide sequence: TGTGCCAGCAGCCAAGACCAGGGTGGCTCACCCCTCCACTTT. This chain joins TRBV3-1 (or the pseudogene TRBV3-2) and TRBJ1-6, with TRBD1 as a possible D gene (5 bases). The CDR3 is 14 amino acids. Looked up from germline, CDR1 is LGHDT and CDR2 is YNNKEL (reference sequence). V was clipped by 0 bases and J by 10 bases, with 10 bases between them.

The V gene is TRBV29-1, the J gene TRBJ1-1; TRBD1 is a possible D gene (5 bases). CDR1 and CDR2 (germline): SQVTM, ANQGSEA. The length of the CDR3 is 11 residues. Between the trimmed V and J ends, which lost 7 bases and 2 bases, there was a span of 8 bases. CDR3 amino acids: CSGGQNTEAFF. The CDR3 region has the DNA TGCAGCGGAGGACAAAACACTGAAGCTTTCTTT. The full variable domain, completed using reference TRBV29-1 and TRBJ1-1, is SAVISQKPSRDICQRGTSLTIQCQVDSQVTMMFWYRQQPGQSLTLIATANQGSEATYESGFVIDKFPISRPNLTFSTLTVSNMSPEDSSIYLCSGGQNTEAFFGQGTRLTVV.

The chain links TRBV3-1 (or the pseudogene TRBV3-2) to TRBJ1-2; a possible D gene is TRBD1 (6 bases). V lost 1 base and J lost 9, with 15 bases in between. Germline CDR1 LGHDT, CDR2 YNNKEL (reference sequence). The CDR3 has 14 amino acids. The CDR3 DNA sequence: TGTGCCAGCAGCCAAGGCGTCAGGGGAGTTAGCTACACCTTC. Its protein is CASSQGVRGVSYTF.

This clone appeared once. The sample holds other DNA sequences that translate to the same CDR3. CDR3 DNA sequence: TGCGCCAGCAGCTTCGACAGTAACTATGGCTACACCTTC. This gives the protein CASSFDSNYGYTF. This sequence joins TRBV5-1 and TRBJ1-2, with D tentatively TRBD1 (5 bases). Per the germline V gene, CDR1 is SGHRS and CDR2 is YFSETQ. CDR3 size: 13 residues. V lost 2 bases, J lost 1 base, and 6 bases lay in between.

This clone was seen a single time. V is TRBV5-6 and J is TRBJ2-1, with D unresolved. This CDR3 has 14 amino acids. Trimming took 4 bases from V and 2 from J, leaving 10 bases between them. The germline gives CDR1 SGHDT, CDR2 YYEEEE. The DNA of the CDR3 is TGTGCCAGCAGCCTGGCCGAGCCCTACAATGAGCAGTTCTTC. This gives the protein CASSLAEPYNEQFF.

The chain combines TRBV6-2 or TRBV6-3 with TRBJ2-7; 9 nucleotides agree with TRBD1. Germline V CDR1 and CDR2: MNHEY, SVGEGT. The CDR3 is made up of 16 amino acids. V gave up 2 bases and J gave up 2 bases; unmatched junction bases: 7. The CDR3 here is CASSYPRTGAAYEQYF. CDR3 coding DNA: TGTGCCAGCAGTTACCCCAGGACAGGGGCGGCCTACGAGCAGTACTTC.

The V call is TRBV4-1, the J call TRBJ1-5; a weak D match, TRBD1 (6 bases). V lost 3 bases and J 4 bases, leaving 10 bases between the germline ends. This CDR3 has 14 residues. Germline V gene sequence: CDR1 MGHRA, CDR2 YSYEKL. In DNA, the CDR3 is TGCGCCAGCAGCCACGGACAGAATAATCAGCCCCAGCATTTT. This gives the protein CASSHGQNNQPQHF.

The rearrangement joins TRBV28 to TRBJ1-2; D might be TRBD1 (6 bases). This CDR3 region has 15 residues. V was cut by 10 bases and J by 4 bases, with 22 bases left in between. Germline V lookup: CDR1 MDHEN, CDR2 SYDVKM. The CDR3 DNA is TGTGCCACCAGGCCCCTGACAGGATCCTCCTATGGCTACACCTTC. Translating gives CATRPLTGSSYGYTF.

The CDR3 nucleotides are TGCGCCAGCAGGTCTCAGGGGAGCAATCAGCCCCAGCATTTT. This translates into CASRSQGSNQPQHF. The rearrangement joins TRBV4-1 to TRBJ1-5; the D gene is possibly TRBD1 (6 bases). This CDR3 region has 14 residues. With 6 bases removed from V and 1 base from J, the gap between germline ends came to 10 bases. The germline V gene has CDR1 MGHRA and CDR2 YSYEKL.